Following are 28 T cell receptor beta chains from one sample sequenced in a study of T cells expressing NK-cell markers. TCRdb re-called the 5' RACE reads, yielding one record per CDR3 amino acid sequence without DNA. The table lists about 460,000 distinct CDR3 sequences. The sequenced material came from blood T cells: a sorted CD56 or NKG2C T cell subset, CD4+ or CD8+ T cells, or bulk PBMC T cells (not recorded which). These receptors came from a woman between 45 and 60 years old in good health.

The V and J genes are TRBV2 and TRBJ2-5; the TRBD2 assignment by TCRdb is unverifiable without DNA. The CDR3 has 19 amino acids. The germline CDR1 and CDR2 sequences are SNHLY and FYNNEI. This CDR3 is CASSEPLKSRTSGLRAQYF.

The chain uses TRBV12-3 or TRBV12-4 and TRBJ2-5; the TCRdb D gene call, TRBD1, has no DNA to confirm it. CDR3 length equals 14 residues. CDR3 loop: CASSLLGGGAAQYF.

The CDR3 here is CASRPPGLAGSGELFF. This chain joins TRBV12-3 or TRBV12-4 and TRBJ2-2; the TCRdb call, TRBD2, lacks DNA for checking. This CDR3 contains 16 residues.

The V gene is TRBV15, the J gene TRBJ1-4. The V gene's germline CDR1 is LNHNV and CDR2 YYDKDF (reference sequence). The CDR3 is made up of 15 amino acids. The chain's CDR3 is CATLQTGLSNEKLFF.

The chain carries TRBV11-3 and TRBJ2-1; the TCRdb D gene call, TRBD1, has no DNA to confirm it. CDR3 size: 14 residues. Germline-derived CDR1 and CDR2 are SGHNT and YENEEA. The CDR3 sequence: CASSLGPQGNEQFF.

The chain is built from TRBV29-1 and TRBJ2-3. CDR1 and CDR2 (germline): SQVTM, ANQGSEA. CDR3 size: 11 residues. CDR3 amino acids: CSVGVGDTQYF.

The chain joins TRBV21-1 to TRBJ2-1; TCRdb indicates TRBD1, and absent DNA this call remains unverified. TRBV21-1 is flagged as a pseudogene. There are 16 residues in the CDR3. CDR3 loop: CASSKVDRGREVEQFF.

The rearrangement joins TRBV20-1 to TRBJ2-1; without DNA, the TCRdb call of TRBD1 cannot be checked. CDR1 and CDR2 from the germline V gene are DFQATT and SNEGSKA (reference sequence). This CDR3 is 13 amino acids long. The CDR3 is CSASRGHRFEQFF.

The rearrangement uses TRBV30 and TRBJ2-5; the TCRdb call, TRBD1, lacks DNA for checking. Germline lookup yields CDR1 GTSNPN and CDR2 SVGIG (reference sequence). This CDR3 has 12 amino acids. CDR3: CAWDRAQETQYF. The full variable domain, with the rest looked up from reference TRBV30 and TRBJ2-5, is SQTIHQWPATLVQPVGSPLSLECTVEGTSNPNLYWYRQAAGRGLQLLFYSVGIGQISSEVPQNLSASRPQDRQFILSSKKLLLSDSGFYLCAWDRAQETQYFGPGTRLLVL.

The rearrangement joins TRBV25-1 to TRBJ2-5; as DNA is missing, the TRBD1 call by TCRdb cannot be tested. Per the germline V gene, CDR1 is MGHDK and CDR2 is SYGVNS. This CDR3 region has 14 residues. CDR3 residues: CASSEPRGKETQYF.

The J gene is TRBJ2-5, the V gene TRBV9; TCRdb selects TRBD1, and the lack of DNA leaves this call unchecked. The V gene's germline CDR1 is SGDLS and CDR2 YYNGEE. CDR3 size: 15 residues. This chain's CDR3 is CASSVAGTPSETQYF.

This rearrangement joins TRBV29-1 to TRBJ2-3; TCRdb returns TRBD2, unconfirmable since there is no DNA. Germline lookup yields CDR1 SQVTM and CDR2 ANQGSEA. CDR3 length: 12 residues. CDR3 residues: CSAGGGSDTQYF.

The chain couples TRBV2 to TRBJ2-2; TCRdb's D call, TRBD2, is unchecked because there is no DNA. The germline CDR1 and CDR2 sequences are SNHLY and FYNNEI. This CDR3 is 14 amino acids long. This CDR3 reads CASSRLAATGELFF.

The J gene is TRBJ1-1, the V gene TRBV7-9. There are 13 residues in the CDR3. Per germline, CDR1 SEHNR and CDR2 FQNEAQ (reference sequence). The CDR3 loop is CASSDGLFTEAFF.

This chain's CDR3 is CASSQFPSGSSYNEQFF. The chain joins TRBV3-1 to TRBJ2-1; the TCRdb call, TRBD2, lacks DNA for checking. There are 17 residues in the CDR3. Germline V gives CDR1 LGHDT, CDR2 YNNKEL (reference sequence).

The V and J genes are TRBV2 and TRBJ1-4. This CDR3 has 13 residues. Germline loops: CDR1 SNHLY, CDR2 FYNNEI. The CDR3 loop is CATRGLSNEKLFF.

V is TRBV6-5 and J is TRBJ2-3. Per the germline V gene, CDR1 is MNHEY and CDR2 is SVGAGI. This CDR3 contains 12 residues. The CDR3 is CASSPSSGTQYF.

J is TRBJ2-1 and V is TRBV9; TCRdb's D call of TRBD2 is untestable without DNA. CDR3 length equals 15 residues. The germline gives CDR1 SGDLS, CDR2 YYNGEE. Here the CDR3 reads CASTPSGPEANEQFF.

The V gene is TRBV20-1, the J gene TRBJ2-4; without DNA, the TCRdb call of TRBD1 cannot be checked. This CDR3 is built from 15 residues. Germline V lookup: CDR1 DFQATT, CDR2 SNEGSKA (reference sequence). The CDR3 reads CSATSQGAAKNIQYF.

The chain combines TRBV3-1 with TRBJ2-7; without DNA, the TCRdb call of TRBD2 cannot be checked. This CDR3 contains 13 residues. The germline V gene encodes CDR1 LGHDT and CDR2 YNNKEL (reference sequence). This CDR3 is CAAGLGLNYEQYF.

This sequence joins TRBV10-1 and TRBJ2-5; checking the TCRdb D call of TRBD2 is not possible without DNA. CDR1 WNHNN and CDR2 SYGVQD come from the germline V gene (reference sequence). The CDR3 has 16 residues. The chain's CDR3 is CASSDRLAGGTETQYF.

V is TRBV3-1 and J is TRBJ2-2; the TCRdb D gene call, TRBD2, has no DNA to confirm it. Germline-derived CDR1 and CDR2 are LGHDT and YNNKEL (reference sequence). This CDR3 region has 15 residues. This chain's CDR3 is CASSRLAGGPGELFF.

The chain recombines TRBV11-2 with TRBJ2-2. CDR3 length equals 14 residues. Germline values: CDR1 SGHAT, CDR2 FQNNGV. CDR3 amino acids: CASSSLVNTGELFF.

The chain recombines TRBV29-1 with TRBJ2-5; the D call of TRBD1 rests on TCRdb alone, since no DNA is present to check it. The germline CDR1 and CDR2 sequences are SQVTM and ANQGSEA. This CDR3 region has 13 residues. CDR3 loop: CSAVGGAGETQYF.

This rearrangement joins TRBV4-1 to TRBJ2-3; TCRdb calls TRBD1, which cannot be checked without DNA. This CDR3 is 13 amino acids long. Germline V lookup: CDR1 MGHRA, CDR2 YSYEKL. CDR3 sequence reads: CASSQVRPGTQYF.

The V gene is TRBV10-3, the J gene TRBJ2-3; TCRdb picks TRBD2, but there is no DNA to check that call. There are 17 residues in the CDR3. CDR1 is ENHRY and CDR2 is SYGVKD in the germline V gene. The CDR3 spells CAITKSGGTSSTDTQYF.

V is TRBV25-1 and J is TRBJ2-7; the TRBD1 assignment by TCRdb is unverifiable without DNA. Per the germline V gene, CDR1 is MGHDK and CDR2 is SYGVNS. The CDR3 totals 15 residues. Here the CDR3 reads CASSELRGLFYEQYF.

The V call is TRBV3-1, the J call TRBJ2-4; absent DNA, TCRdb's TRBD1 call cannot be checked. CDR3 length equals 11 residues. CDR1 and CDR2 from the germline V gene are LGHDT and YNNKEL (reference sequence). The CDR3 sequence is CASSQGTGQYF.